Listed below are T cell receptor beta chains from one sample, sequenced in a study of identifying expanded T cells in peripheral blood. Profiling relied on immunoSEQ multiplex PCR, and the TCRdb table lists in-frame clones only, not all of them. The sample includes 90,000 to 100,000 clones, roughly 86% of them seen just once. The sample consisted of blood. These receptors came from a person aged 18 to 70 in good health. Both conserved end residues are part of each CDR3. The order of the fields is J gene, V gene, D gene, clone size, CDR3 DNA, CDR3 protein. D genes are given only for firm matches. Clone size is stated in some rows and not others, as once, few, many or a class when expanded.

j_call: TRBJ1-4; v_call: TRBV6-1; d_call: .; clone_size: once; cdr3_nt: TGTGCCAGCAGTGAAATTGGCTCCCCGAGGGACCCAGATTTT; cdr3_aa: CASSEIGSPRDPDF
j_call: TRBJ2-3; v_call: TRBV5-1; d_call: TRBD1; clone_size: .; cdr3_nt: TGCGCCAGCAGCAACAGGACAGGGGCAGATACGCAGTATTTT; cdr3_aa: CASSNRTGADTQYF
j_call: TRBJ1-3; v_call: TRBV7-2; d_call: TRBD1; clone_size: .; cdr3_nt: TGTGCCAGCAGCTTAGGAGGGGGGACAGGGCCCGGGTCCGGAAACACCATATATTTT; cdr3_aa: CASSLGGGTGPGSGNTIYF
j_call: TRBJ1-4; v_call: TRBV6-5; d_call: .; clone_size: once; cdr3_nt: TGTGCCAGCAGGAGAGGACAAGAAAAACTGTTTTTT; cdr3_aa: CASRRGQEKLFF
j_call: TRBJ1-2; v_call: TRBV19; d_call: TRBD1; clone_size: .; cdr3_nt: TGTGCCAGTAGTAAAGACAGGGGCTACTATGGCTACACCTTC; cdr3_aa: CASSKDRGYYGYTF
j_call: TRBJ2-7; v_call: TRBV7-2; d_call: .; clone_size: .; cdr3_nt: TGTGCCAGCAGCCTCGGTGGGACCACCCCTACCGAGCAGTACTTC; cdr3_aa: CASSLGGTTPTEQYF
j_call: TRBJ2-2; v_call: TRBV19; d_call: .; clone_size: once; cdr3_nt: TGTGCCAGTAGTACATTACTAGCTTACACCGGGGAGCTGTTTTTT; cdr3_aa: CASSTLLAYTGELFF
j_call: TRBJ1-3; v_call: TRBV2; d_call: TRBD1; clone_size: .; cdr3_nt: TGTGCCAGCAGTGCCCAGGACAGGATCTCTGGAAACACCATATATTTT; cdr3_aa: CASSAQDRISGNTIYF
j_call: TRBJ2-7; v_call: TRBV11-2; d_call: TRBD2; clone_size: .; cdr3_nt: TGTGCCAGCAGCTTGGCAACTAGCGGGGGCTCCTACGAGCAGTACTTC; cdr3_aa: CASSLATSGGSYEQYF
j_call: TRBJ2-1; v_call: TRBV2; d_call: TRBD2; clone_size: .; cdr3_nt: TGTGCCAGCAGCGGTCGGACTAGCGGGGCCTACAATGAGCAGTTCTTC; cdr3_aa: CASSGRTSGAYNEQFF
j_call: TRBJ1-1; v_call: TRBV19; d_call: .; clone_size: .; cdr3_nt: TGTGCCAGTAGTATGGCGACAGAAAACACTGAAGCTTTCTTT; cdr3_aa: CASSMATENTEAFF